This T cell receptor beta chain was identified during a study of T cell responses to AZD1222 COVID-19 vaccine. Findings and limits, study-wide: Reportedly, close to half of spike-specific TCRs are directed against unmutated variant regions. Repertoire sampling occurred only after the peak T cell response.

Germline CDR1 reads MDHEN; CDR2 reads SYDVKM. The CDR3 length is 11 residues. This clone was counted a single time. No antigen is known for it. At one of its ends the junction is not consistent with the germline gene, which may arise from a read error. Produced via immunoSEQ multiplex PCR; TCRdb's table is partial and in-frame only. The sample yields 150,000 or so clones, 85% to 95% seen once. The clonotype comes from an adult in good health. The chain employs TRBV28 and TRBJ1-6; D unclear. The sample consisted of peripheral blood, taken on day 0 of AZD1222 vaccination. The CDR3 DNA reads as TGTGCCAGCAGAGCTGGTGGGCAGTCTAACTTT. As protein: CASRAGGQSNF.